This TCR beta chain was observed in a study of patients and donors after allogeneic stem cell transplantation. Germline V CDR1 and CDR2: SGHRS, YFSETQ. This CDR3 is 18 amino acids long. The V and J ends lost 4 bases and 0 bases respectively, with 17 bases between them. There are many counts of this clonotype. TCRdb ran MiXCR on the RT-PCR reads and lists one entry per CDR3 protein. The repertoire has about a million distinct CDR3 sequences, more than 15% of them found once; the top ten carry 5% to 7.5%. The TCR comes from a human donor who was either an allogeneic HSCT recipient or a stem cell or donor lymphocyte infusion donor (not recorded which). It is not recorded whose cells these are; they may come from a transplant donor. The chain links TRBV5-1 to TRBJ2-6, with TRBD1 as a possible D gene (8 bases). The specimen sequenced was blood, either unsorted or a sorted T cell fraction (not recorded which). The CDR3 DNA reads as TGCGCCAGCAGCATGGCCACAGGGGGGGTCTCTGGGGCCAACGTCCTGACTTTC. Its translation: CASSMATGGVSGANVLTF.